This T cell receptor beta chain is drawn from a study of molecular identifiers for immune sequencing clone quantification. Comment on this clonotype: Compared with germline, one end of the junction differs, possibly owing to a read error.

Making the bulk TCR libraries relied on previously described methods and listed TCR primers. TCRdb reprocessed the PCR reads via MiXCR and lists one record per CDR3 protein. This sample yields hundreds of thousands of distinct CDR3 sequences, of which 25% are seen a single time; about 0.8% belongs to the top ten. The CDR3 runs to 10 residues. Germline values: CDR1 SQVTM, CDR2 ANQGSEA. The TCR originated in a human donor in good health. Some libraries in this study had Jurkat cell RNA spiked in. The J gene is TRBJ2-1, the V gene TRBV29-1; no reliable D call. The sequenced sample was naive CD8+ T cells from blood, with Jurkat cell RNA spiked in. Subset reported: FACS-sorted CD8+CD4-CCR7+CD45RA+ naive T cells. CDR3 nucleotide sequence: TGCGGCGTTGAATTGAGCTGGCAGTTCTTC. Its protein product is CGVELSWQFF.